This note documents a single T cell receptor (beta chain) sequence. Random hexamers primed reverse transcription of about 0.45 to 1 ug RNA. Across 54 Vbeta and 13 Jbeta, TCR beta CDR3 was amplified with immunoSEQ multiplex PCR. TCRdb itself ran the immunoSEQ multiplex PCR reads through MiXCR, one entry per CDR3 protein. The table lists over 130,000 distinct CDR3 sequences, around 95% of them singletons. CDR3 length equals 12 residues. The V end was cut by 6 bases, the J end by 6 bases, with 9 bases between. From germline, CDR1 is DFQATT and CDR2 SNEGSKA (reference sequence). TEMRA cells were FACS-enriched, unlike CD8+ and CD4+ T cells, which were negatively isolated. The data stem from a study of CD8 T cells in Susac syndrome.

Sequencing input: CD4+ T cells from PBMCs. This clonotype originated in a human donor with multiple sclerosis. V and J are TRBV20-1 and TRBJ1-6; D unclear. CDR3: CSAWRINSPLHF. The CDR3 nucleotides read TGCAGTGCGTGGCGGATTAATTCACCCCTCCACTTT.